Included here is one TCR beta chain sequence, with context. As yet, its antigen is unknown. The data derive from a study of cytomegalovirus exposure and HLA in healthy donors. General study results and limits: Researchers had no immune exposure information except CMV serostatus available.

The V gene lost 0 bases and the J gene lost 3 bases, with 8 bases spanning the gap. The CDR3 consists of 13 residues. Germline CDR1 GTSNPN, CDR2 SVGIG (reference sequence). The primer mix had 60 Vbeta and 13 Jbeta primers. Original analysis: A later analysis counted about 80 million unique TCR beta chains, some 12 million shared. This table comes from immunoSEQ multiplex PCR, and its TCRdb copy is limited to in-frame clones, with some not included. Clone size and V and J calls were adopted from that table, with D and trimming inferred from the DNA. The sample consists of about 180,000 clones, just over 70% of them appearing once.

The J gene is TRBJ1-1, the V gene TRBV30; possibly TRBD1 for D (5 bases). Sequencing used PBMCs. The sequence came from a human donor in good health. CDR3 bases: TGTGCCTGGAGTGTCGGGGGGGACACTGAAGCTTTCTTT. Translation gives CAWSVGGDTEAFF.